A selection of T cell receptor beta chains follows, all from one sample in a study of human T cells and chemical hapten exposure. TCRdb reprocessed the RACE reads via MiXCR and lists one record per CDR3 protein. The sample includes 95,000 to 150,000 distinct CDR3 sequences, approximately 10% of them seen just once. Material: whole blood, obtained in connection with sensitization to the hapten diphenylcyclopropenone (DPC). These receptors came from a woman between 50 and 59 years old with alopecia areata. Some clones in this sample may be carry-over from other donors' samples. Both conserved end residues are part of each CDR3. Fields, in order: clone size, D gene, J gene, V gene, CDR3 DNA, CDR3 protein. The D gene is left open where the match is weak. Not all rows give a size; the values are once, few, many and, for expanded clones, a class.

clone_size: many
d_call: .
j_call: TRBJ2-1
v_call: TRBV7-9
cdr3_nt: TGTGCCAGCAGTCCCCCGGGACAAGGTCAGTTCTTC
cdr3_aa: CASSPPGQGQFF

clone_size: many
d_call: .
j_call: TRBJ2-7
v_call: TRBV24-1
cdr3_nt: TGTGCCACCAGTGATTTTGGCGGGCACTACGAGCAGTACTTC
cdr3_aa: CATSDFGGHYEQYF

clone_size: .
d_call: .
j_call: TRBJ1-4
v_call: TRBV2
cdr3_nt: TGTGCCAGCAATTCCGGGGCGGTGTATGAAAAACTGTTTTTT
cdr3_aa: CASNSGAVYEKLFF

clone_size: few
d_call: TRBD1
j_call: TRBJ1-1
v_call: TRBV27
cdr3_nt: TGTGCCAGCAGTGTCATGACAGGGGGCGAGGCTTTCTTT
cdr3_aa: CASSVMTGGEAFF

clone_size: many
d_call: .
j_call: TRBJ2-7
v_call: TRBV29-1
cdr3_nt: TGCAGCGTTGGGACTGATAGTTTCTACGAGCAGTACTTC
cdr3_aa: CSVGTDSFYEQYF

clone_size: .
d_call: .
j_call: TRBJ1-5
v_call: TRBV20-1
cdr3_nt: TGCAGTGCTAGGAAGGAGTTAACGCAGCCCCAGCATTTT
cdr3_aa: CSARKELTQPQHF

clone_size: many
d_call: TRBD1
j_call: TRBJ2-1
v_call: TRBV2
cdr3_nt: TGTGCCAGCGGGGGCGGGACAGGGTCCTACAATGAGCAGTTCTTC
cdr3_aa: CASGGGTGSYNEQFF

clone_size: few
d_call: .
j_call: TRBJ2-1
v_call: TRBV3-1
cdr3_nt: TGTGCCAGCAGCGTAAGAGGGGGGGGGCCAAGCAATGAGCAGTTCTTC
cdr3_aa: CASSVRGGGPSNEQFF

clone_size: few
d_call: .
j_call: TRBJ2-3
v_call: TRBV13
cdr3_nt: TGTGCCAGCAGCTCCGGGACCTATAGCACAGATACGCAGTATTTT
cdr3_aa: CASSSGTYSTDTQYF

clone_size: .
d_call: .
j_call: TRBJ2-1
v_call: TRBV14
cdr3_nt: TGTGCCAGCAGCCCTGGGTTTGGTGCCACCTACAATGAGCAGTTCTTC
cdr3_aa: CASSPGFGATYNEQFF

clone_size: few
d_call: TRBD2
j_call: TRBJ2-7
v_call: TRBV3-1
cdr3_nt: TGTGCCAGCAGCCCTACGGGACTACCCAACGAGCAGTACTTC
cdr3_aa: CASSPTGLPNEQYF

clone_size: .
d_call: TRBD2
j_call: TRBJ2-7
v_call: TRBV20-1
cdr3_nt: TGCAGTGCTACCCGGCCCGGGACTAGCTCCTACGAGCAGTACTTC
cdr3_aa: CSATRPGTSSYEQYF

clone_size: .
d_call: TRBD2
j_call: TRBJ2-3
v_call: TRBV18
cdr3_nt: TGTGTCAGCTCACCACCGAAAGGACTAGTAGAGCAGTATTTT
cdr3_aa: CVSSPPKGLVEQYF

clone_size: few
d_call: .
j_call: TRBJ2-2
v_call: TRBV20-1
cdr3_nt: TGCAGTGCTAGTTGGGGCATCCCGAACACCGGGGAGCTGTTTTTT
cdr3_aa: CSASWGIPNTGELFF

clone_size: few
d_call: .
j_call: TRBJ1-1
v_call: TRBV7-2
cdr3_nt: TGTGCCAGCAGCCCCCTGGGCAGCCAGGCTTTCTTT
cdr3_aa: CASSPLGSQAFF

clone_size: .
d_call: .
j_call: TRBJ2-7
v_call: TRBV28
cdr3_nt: TGTGCCAGCAGTTTAAAGGTGGCCAGGGTCCTCTCCTACGAGCAGTACTTC
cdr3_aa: CASSLKVARVLSYEQYF

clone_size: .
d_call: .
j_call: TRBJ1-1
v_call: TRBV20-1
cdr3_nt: TGCAGTGCAATTGAGGGGGGCGGGGGAACTGAAGCTTTCTTT
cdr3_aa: CSAIEGGGGTEAFF

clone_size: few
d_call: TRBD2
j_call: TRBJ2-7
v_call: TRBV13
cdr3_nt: TGTGCCAGCAGCTTAGAAGGCCTAGCGGACGAGCAGTACTTC
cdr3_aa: CASSLEGLADEQYF

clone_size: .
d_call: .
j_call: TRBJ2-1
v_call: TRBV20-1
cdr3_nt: TGCAGTGTCACGGCGGGCTTATACAATGAGCAGTTCTTC
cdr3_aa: CSVTAGLYNEQFF

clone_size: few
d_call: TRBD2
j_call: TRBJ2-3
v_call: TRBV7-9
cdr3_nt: TGTGCCAGCAGCCTCCAGCGGGGTGGGGCAGATACGCAGTATTTT
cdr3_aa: CASSLQRGGADTQYF

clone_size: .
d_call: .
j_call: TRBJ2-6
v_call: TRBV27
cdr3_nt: TGTGCCAGCAGTACCACAGGGAGCGGGGCCAACGTCCTGACTTTC
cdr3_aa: CASSTTGSGANVLTF

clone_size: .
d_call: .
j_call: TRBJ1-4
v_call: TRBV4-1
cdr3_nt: TGCGCCAGCAGCCAAGTTCCTACTGCAACTAATGAAAAACTGTTTTTT
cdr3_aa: CASSQVPTATNEKLFF

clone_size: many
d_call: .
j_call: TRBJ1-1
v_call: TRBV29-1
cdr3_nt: TGCAGTGTACGACAGAACACTGAAGCTTTCTTT
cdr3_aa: CSVRQNTEAFF

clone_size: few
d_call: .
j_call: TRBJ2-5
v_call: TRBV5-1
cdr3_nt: TGCGCCAGCAGCTTGGGCTACAGCCAAGAGACCCAGTACTTC
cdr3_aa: CASSLGYSQETQYF

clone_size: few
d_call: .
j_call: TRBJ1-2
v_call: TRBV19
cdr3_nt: TGTGCCAGTAGTTACCCTGGCAGGGGATATGGCTACACCTTC
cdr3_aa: CASSYPGRGYGYTF

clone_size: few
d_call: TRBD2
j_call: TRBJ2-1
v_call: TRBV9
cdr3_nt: TGTGCCAGTAGTAGGCTAGCGGGGGGCAATGAGCAGTTCTTC
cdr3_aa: CASSRLAGGNEQFF

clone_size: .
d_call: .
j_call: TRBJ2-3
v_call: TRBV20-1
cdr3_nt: TGCAGTGCTAGAGTGAGGGCGGATACGCAGTATTTT
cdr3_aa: CSARVRADTQYF

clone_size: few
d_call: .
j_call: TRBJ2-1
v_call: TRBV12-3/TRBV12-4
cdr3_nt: TGTGCCAGCAGTTTCCGGAGGGGGCCATACAATGAGCAGTTCTTC
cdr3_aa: CASSFRRGPYNEQFF

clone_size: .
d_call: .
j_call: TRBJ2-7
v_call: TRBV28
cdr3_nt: TGTGCCAGCAGTTTGAGGGGGGGAGTTACCTACGAGCAGTACTTC
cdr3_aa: CASSLRGGVTYEQYF

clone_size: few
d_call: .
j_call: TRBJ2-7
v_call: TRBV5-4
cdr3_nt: TGTGCCAGCAGCTTGTTAAACAGGCCCTACGAGCAGTACTTC
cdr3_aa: CASSLLNRPYEQYF

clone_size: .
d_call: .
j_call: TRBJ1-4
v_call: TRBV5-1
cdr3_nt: TGCGCCAGCAGCTTGGCGGCGGGGTCTCCGTACGAAAAACTGTTTTTT
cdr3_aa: CASSLAAGSPYEKLFF

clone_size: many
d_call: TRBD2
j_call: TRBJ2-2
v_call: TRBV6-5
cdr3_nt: TGTGCCAGCAGTCGATCCTGGACTAGAAACACCGGGGAGCTGTTTTTT
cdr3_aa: CASSRSWTRNTGELFF

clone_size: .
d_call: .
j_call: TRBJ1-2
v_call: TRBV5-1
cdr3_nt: TGCGCCAGCAGCCCGGACGGGGCTAACTATGGCTACACCTTC
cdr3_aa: CASSPDGANYGYTF

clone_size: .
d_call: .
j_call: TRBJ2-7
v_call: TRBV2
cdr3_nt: TGTGCCAGCAGTGATTCGCCGCAACGGTACTTC
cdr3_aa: CASSDSPQRYF

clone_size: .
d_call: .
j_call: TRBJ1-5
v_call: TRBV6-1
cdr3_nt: TGTGCCAGCAGTGAACGGGACACCCAGCCCCAGCATTTT
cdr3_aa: CASSERDTQPQHF

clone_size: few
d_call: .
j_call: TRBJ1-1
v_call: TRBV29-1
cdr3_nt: TGCAGCGTTGAAGAATGGACAGAAGGAGCTTTCTTT
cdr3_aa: CSVEEWTEGAFF

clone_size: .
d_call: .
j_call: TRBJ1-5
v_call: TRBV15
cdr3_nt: TGTGCCACCAGCAGAGCTAGGGATAGCAATCAGCCCCAGCATTTT
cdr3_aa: CATSRARDSNQPQHF